This passage covers 24 T cell receptor beta chains from one sample sequenced in a study of spatial heterogeneity in lung cancer. Each CDR3 protein is one row after TCRdb ran MiXCR on the 5' RACE reads. The sample has a few thousand distinct CDR3 sequences; roughly a third are singletons. Overall study results and limits: For expanded intratumoral alpha and beta TCRs, counts tracked tumor mutation counts.

Indicated time point: sample taken at primary tumor resection. No antigens are known for them. Sequences were derived from lung tumor tissue, sampled at surgery. The receptors were sampled from a male donor with early-stage non-small cell lung cancer.

By sample share, this clonotype is large. The rearrangement links TRBV7-3 to TRBJ2-1, with D maybe TRBD2 (5 bases). V lost 3 bases and J lost 12, with 12 bases in between. Germline CDR1 reads SGHTA; CDR2 reads FQGTGA. The CDR3 is made up of 12 amino acids. DNA for the CDR3: TGTGCCAGCAGCTTCCCAGAGGGTGGGCAGTTCTTC. Translating gives CASSFPEGGQFF.

This clonotype was detected only a few times. The chain employs TRBV24-1 and TRBJ2-7, with 8 bases that match TRBD2. The V and J ends lost 5 bases and 5 bases, in that order; junction bases with no gene match: 7. Germline CDR1 is KGHDR and CDR2 is SFDVKD. The CDR3 is 14 amino acids. In DNA form, the CDR3 reads TGTGCCACCAGTGGATCGGGGGGGGCCCACGAGCAGTACTTC. It is translated as CATSGSGGAHEQYF.

The V call is TRBV27, the J call TRBJ2-7; possible D gene TRBD1, 5 bases. Per the germline V gene, CDR1 is MNHEY and CDR2 is SMNVEV (reference sequence). This CDR3 has 14 residues. Trimming cost V 2 bases and J 2 bases, with 10 bases left between them. The CDR3 coding sequence is TGTGCCAGCAGTTTAAAAGGGGTCACCTACGAGCAGTACTTC. Translating gives CASSLKGVTYEQYF.

There are a few counts of this clonotype. This chain connects TRBV6-2 or TRBV6-3 to TRBJ2-5; a possible D gene is TRBD2 (5 bases). The CDR3 length is 14 residues. V lost 8 bases, J lost 2 bases, and 15 bases lay in between. CDR1 is MNHEY, CDR2 SVGEGT, per germline. The CDR3: CASRKAAAQETQYF. The CDR3 DNA reads TGTGCCAGCCGGAAAGCGGCGGCACAAGAGACCCAGTACTTC.

This clonotype was detected only a few times. The chain employs TRBV28 and TRBJ2-5; weak D call: TRBD2 (5 bases). The CDR3 consists of 12 residues. The ends were cut back, 6 bases at V and 9 bases at J, with 14 bases in the middle. Germline CDR1 is MDHEN and CDR2 is SYDVKM. The CDR3 coding sequence is TGTGCCAGCAGCAGCGGCCCGAGGGCCCAGTACTTC. It specifies CASSSGPRAQYF.

This clonotype was counted between two and nine times. The chain is built from TRBV7-2 and TRBJ2-1, with TRBD2 identical over 9 bases. This CDR3 contains 16 residues. V shed 5 bases, J shed 5 bases, and the junction held 10 bases outside the gene matches. The germline V gene encodes CDR1 SGHTA and CDR2 FQGNSA. This CDR3 is CASSQSAGGVNNEQFF. The CDR3 DNA is TGTGCCAGCAGCCAATCAGCGGGAGGCGTAAACAATGAGCAGTTCTTC.

The CDR3 loop reads CSAAKAGGSSYNEQFF. The CDR3 coding sequence is TGCAGTGCTGCAAAAGCGGGCGGGAGCTCCTACAATGAGCAGTTCTTC. V is TRBV20-1 and J is TRBJ2-1; 7 bases are shared with TRBD2. Germline CDR1 reads DFQATT; CDR2 reads SNEGSKA (reference sequence). The trim removed 5 bases at V and 0 bases at J, leaving 10 bases unmatched. CDR3 length equals 16 residues.

The gene calls are TRBV24-1 and TRBJ2-1; 7 nucleotides align to TRBD2. Per germline, CDR1 KGHDR and CDR2 SFDVKD. After removal of 6 bases from V and 5 bases from J, the junction contained 6 bases not matched to a gene. This CDR3 has 14 amino acids. The chain's CDR3 is CATSKAGAHNEQFF. The CDR3 nucleotides are TGTGCCACCAGTAAGGCGGGAGCTCACAATGAGCAGTTCTTC.

The chain links TRBV7-3 to TRBJ2-2, with TRBD1 matching 7 bases. From germline, CDR1 is SGHTA and CDR2 FQGTGA. J lost 0 bases, V lost 1 base, and 2 bases had no gene match. This CDR3 has 16 amino acids. The CDR3: CASSLMGTANTGELFF. CDR3 in DNA: TGTGCCAGCAGCTTAATGGGGACAGCGAACACCGGGGAGCTGTTTTTT. The variable domain in full, with the rest retrieved from reference TRBV7-3 and TRBJ2-2, is GAGVSQTPSNKVTEKGKYVELRCDPISGHTALYWYRQSLGQGPEFLIYFQGTGAADDSGLPNDRFFAVRPEGSVSTLKIQRTERGDSAVYLCASSLMGTANTGELFFGEGSRLTVL.

This clonotype showed up just a few times. V is TRBV5-4 and J is TRBJ2-2, with D perhaps being TRBD1 or TRBD2 (5 bases each). The CDR3 runs to 16 residues. The germline V gene encodes CDR1 SGHNT and CDR2 YYREEE (reference sequence). Deletions cut 5 bases from V and 5 bases from J, with 19 bases between. The CDR3 is CASSTPGRSGTGELFF. CDR3 nucleotides: TGTGCCAGCAGTACTCCGGGACGGTCTGGGACCGGGGAGCTGTTTTTT.

The rearrangement links TRBV7-2 to TRBJ2-7; 11 bases fit TRBD2. CDR3 size: 17 residues. With 2 bases clipped from V and 5 bases from J, the junction kept 11 bases outside the gene matches. Germline V gene sequence: CDR1 SGHTA, CDR2 FQGNSA. CDR3 nucleotide sequence: TGTGCCAGCAGCTTAATTAGCGGGAGGGCCCTGGTGAACGAGCAGTACTTC. Its translation is CASSLISGRALVNEQYF.

This chain links TRBV10-1 with TRBJ2-2, with D perhaps matching TRBD2 (6 bases). This CDR3 comprises 15 residues. The V gene's germline CDR1 is WNHNN and CDR2 SYGVQD (reference sequence). Trimming took 5 bases from V and 1 from J, leaving 11 bases between them. The CDR3 loop is CASSKNSGNTGELFF. CDR3 nucleotides: TGCGCCAGCAGTAAGAATAGCGGGAACACCGGGGAGCTGTTTTTT.

This clonotype was detected a few times. The chain carries TRBV4-1 and TRBJ2-5, with a tentative D call TRBD1 (5 bases). Trimming removed 4 bases from V and 5 bases from J, with 11 bases in between. Germline V gene sequence: CDR1 MGHRA, CDR2 YSYEKL. This CDR3 contains 13 residues. The CDR3 nucleotides read TGCGCCAGCAGCCTGGCCCCAGGGGAGACCCAGTACTTC. It yields the protein CASSLAPGETQYF.

This clonotype came up a few times. The rearrangement links TRBV28 to TRBJ2-7; 13 bases fit TRBD2. The CDR3 length is 12 residues. Germline trimming cut 10 bases from V and 8 bases from J; bases unmatched to any gene: 5. Germline CDR1 reads MDHEN; CDR2 reads SYDVKM. The CDR3 protein is CATGTSGKQQYF. In nucleotides, the CDR3 is TGTGCCACCGGGACTAGCGGGAAGCAGCAGTACTTC.

This clonotype was seen a few times. The chain links TRBV5-5 to TRBJ2-3; TRBD2 matches 8 bases. Germline V CDR1 and CDR2: SGHKS, YYEKEE (reference sequence). V trimming: 4 bases; J trimming: 1 base; junction bases outside the gene matches: 5. The CDR3 is 15 residues long. CDR3 nucleotides: TGTGCCAGCAGCATTCGGGAGGGCGGCACAGATACGCAGTATTTT. Amino acids: CASSIREGGTDTQYF.

By frequency in the sample, this clonotype is large. The chain has TRBV7-9 and TRBJ2-7; D ambiguous. The CDR3 totals 19 residues. Trimming left V 1 base short and J 1 base short, with 23 bases between. CDR1 is SEHNR, CDR2 FQNEAQ, per germline (reference sequence). CDR3: CASSLGSGPSSLWSYEQYF. Written as DNA, the CDR3 is TGTGCCAGCAGCTTAGGATCTGGCCCATCGAGCCTCTGGTCCTACGAGCAGTACTTC.

V usage is TRBV3-1 and J usage is TRBJ2-2; D remains unclear. The length of the CDR3 is 12 residues. The germline gives CDR1 LGHDT, CDR2 YNNKEL (reference sequence). V was trimmed by 0 bases and J by 7 bases, leaving 3 bases between them. The CDR3 loop is CASSQDGGELFF. The CDR3 DNA sequence: TGTGCCAGCAGCCAAGATGGCGGGGAGCTGTTTTTT.

V gene TRBV27 combines with J gene TRBJ2-7, with D unclear. CDR1 is MNHEY, CDR2 SMNVEV, per germline (reference sequence). The CDR3 runs to 10 residues. Trimming shortened V by 5 bases and J by 6 bases, and 5 bases separated the two germline ends. Here the CDR3 reads CASSPREQYF. CDR3 coding DNA: TGTGCCAGCAGTCCCCGCGAGCAGTACTTC.

The V gene is TRBV14, the J gene TRBJ1-1; TRBD1 is a possible D gene (6 bases). The CDR3 has 16 amino acids. Between the trimmed V and J ends, which lost 3 bases and 1 base, there was a span of 15 bases. Germline CDR1 SGHDN, CDR2 FVKESK. CDR3 bases: TGTGCCAGCAGCCATTTCAGCCGGGGGCGGAACACTGAAGCTTTCTTT. Translated: CASSHFSRGRNTEAFF. The full variable domain, with the rest looked up from reference TRBV14 and TRBJ1-1, is EAGVTQFPSHSVIEKGQTVTLRCDPISGHDNLYWYRRVMGKEIKFLLHFVKESKQDESGMPNNRFLAERTGGTYSTLKVQPAELEDSGVYFCASSHFSRGRNTEAFFGQGTRLTVV.

Relative to its sample, this clonotype is medium-sized (0.01 to 0.1%). The V and J genes are TRBV18 and TRBJ2-7; D gene uncertain. Germline V CDR1 and CDR2: KGHSH, LQKENI. The CDR3 totals 14 residues. Trimming left V 3 bases short and J 3 bases short, with 12 bases between. CDR3 coding DNA: TGTGCCAGCTCACCGAGCCCCGATTACTACGAGCAGTACTTC. Amino acid sequence: CASSPSPDYYEQYF.

This clonotype was found a few times. The V and J genes are TRBV29-1 and TRBJ2-7, with 9 positions matching TRBD1. The CDR3 runs 14 residues. Unmatched junction bases numbered 8, after V lost 0 bases and J lost 8 bases. Germline V lookup: CDR1 SQVTM, CDR2 ANQGSEA. CDR3 nucleotides: TGCAGCGTTGAAGAAGGGACAGGGTCCCTACAGCAGTACTTC. Its protein is CSVEEGTGSLQQYF.

In its sample, this clonotype is medium-sized. The V and J genes are TRBV4-1 and TRBJ2-2, with unresolved D. Looked up from germline, CDR1 is MGHRA and CDR2 is YSYEKL. The CDR3 consists of 16 residues. Trimming left V 0 bases short and J 6 bases short, with 14 bases between. As DNA, the CDR3 is TGCGCCAGCAGCCAAGATGCGGCCTCACGGTCCGGGGAGCTGTTTTTT. Amino acid sequence: CASSQDAASRSGELFF.

The genes are TRBV20-1 and TRBJ2-1, with D uncertain. Germline V gene sequence: CDR1 DFQATT, CDR2 SNEGSKA (reference sequence). The CDR3 runs 12 residues. The V end lost 5 bases, the J end lost 7 bases, and 12 bases lay between the germline ends. CDR3 DNA sequence: TGCAGTGCTGCCCCCCTAGAGAATGAGCAGTTCTTC. This codes for CSAAPLENEQFF.

The chain employs TRBV29-1 and TRBJ2-5; D gene unclear. The germline CDR1 and CDR2 sequences are SQVTM and ANQGSEA. This CDR3 region has 13 residues. Deletions cut 6 bases from V and 1 base from J, with 12 bases between. CDR3 sequence: CSVARQAQETQYF. CDR3 nucleotides: TGCAGCGTAGCTAGACAAGCCCAAGAGACCCAGTACTTC.